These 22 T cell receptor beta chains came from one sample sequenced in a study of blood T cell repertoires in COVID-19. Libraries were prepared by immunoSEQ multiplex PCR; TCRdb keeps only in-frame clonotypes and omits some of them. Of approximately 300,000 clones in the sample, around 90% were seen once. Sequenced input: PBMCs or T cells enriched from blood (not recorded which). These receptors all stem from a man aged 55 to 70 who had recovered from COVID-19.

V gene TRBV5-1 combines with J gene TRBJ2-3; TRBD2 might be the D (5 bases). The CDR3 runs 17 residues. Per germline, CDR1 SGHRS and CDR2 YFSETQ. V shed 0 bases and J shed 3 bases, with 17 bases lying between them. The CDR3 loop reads CASSLAWVGDGTDTQYF. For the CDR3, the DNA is TGCGCCAGCAGCTTGGCCTGGGTGGGAGATGGAACAGATACGCAGTATTTT.

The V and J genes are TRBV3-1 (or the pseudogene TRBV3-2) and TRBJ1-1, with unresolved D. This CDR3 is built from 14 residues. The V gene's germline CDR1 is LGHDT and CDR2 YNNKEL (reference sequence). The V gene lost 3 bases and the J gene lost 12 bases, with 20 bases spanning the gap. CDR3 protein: CASSQESGDRGTFF. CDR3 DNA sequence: TGTGCCAGCAGCCAGGAGAGCGGGGATCGAGGAACTTTCTTT.

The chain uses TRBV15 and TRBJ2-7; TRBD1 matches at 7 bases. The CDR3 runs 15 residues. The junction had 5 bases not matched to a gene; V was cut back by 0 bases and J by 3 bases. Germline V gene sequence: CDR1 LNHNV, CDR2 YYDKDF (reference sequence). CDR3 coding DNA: TGTGCCACCAGCAGAGAGAGGGGGCCAGGCTACGAGCAGTACTTC. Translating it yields CATSRERGPGYEQYF.

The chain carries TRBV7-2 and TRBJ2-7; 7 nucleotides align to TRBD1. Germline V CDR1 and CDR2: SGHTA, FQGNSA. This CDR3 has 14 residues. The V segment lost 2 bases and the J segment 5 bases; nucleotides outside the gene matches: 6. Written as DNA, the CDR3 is TGTGCCAGCAGCTTACAGGGGGTCGGGCACGAGCAGTACTTC. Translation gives CASSLQGVGHEQYF.

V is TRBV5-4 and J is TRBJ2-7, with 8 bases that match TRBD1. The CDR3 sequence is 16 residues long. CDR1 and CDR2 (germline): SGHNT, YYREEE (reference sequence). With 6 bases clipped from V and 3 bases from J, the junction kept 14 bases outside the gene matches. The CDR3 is CASKIGPGQEGYEQYF. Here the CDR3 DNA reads TGTGCCAGCAAGATTGGCCCGGGACAGGAAGGCTACGAGCAGTACTTC.

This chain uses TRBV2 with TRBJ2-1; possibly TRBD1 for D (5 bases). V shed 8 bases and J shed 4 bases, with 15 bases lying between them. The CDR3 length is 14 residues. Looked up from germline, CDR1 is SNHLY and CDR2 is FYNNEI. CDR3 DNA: TGTGCCAGCGGGCAGGGTGGGTTTTACAATGAGCAGTTCTTC. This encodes CASGQGGFYNEQFF.

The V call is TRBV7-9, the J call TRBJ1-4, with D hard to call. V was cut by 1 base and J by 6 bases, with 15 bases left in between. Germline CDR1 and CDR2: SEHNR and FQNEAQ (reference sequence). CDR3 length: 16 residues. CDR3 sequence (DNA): TGTGCCAGCAGCTTAGATGGCACAGCCGCCTATGAAAAACTGTTTTTT. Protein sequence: CASSLDGTAAYEKLFF.

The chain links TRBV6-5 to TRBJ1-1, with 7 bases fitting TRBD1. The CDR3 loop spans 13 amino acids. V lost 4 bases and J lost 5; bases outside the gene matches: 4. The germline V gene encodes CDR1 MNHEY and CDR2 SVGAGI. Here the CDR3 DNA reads TGTGCCAGCAGTTCCCAGGGGGAGACTGAAGCTTTCTTT. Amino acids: CASSSQGETEAFF.

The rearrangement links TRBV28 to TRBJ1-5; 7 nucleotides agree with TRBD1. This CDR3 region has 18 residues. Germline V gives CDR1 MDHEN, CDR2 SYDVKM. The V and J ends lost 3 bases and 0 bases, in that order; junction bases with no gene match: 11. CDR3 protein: CASSFFGTAIFSNQPQHF. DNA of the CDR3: TGTGCCAGCAGTTTCTTTGGGACAGCGATATTTAGCAATCAGCCCCAGCATTTT.

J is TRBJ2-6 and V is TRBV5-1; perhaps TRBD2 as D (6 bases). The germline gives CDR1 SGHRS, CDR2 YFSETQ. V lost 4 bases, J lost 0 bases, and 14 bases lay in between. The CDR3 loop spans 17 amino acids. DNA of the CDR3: TGCGCCAGCAGCATGGAACCCGGGAGCTCTGGGGCCAACGTCCTGACTTTC. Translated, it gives CASSMEPGSSGANVLTF.

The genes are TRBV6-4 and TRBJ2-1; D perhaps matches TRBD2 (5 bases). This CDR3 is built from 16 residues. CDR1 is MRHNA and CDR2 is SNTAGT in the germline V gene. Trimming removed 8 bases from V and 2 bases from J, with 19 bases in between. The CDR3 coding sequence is TGTGCCAGCGGCCCCAGGAGCGGAGCCCCCTACAATGAGCAGTTCTTC. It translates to CASGPRSGAPYNEQFF.

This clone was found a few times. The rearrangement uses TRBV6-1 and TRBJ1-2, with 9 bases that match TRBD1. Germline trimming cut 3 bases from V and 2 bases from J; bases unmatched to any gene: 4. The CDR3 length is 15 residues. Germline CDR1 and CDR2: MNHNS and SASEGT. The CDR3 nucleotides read TGTGCCAGCAGTGATAGAGACAGGGGGAACTATGGCTACACCTTC. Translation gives CASSDRDRGNYGYTF.

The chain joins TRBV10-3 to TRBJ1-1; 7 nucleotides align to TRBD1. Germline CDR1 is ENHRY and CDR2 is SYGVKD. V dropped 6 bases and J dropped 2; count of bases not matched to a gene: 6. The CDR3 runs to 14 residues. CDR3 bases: TGTGCCATCAGCTCAGGGACAGACAACACTGAAGCTTTCTTT. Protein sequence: CAISSGTDNTEAFF.

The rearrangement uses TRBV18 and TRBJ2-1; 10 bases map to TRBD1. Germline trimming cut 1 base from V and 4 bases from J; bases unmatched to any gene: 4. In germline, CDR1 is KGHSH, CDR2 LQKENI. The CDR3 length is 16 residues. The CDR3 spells CASSPRGQGGYNEQFF. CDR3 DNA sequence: TGTGCCAGCTCACCACGCGGACAGGGGGGTTACAATGAGCAGTTCTTC.

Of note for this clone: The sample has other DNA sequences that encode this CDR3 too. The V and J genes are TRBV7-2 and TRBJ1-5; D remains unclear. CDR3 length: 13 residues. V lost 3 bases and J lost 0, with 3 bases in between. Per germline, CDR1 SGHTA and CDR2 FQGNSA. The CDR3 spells CASSFNSNQPQHF. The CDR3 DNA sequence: TGTGCCAGCAGCTTTAATAGCAATCAGCCCCAGCATTTT.

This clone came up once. The CDR3 protein is CASSLVGTSGINEQFF. In DNA form, the CDR3 reads TGTGCCAGCAGCTTAGTAGGGACTAGCGGGATTAACGAGCAGTTCTTC. The chain has TRBV7-2 and TRBJ2-1, with 13 nucleotides matching TRBD2. V was pared by 1 base and J by 10 bases, with 7 bases of the junction left unmatched. This CDR3 contains 16 residues. Looked up from germline, CDR1 is SGHTA and CDR2 is FQGNSA.

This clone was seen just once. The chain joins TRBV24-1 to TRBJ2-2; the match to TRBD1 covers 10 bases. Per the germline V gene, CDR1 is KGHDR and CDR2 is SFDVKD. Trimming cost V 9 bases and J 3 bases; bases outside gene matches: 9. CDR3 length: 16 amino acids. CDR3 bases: TGTGCCACCGGAACCCCCGGGACAGGGGACACCGGGGAGCTGTTTTTT. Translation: CATGTPGTGDTGELFF.

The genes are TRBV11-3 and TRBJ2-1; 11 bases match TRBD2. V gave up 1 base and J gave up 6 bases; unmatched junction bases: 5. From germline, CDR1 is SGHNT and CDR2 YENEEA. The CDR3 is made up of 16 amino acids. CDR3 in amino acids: CASSLAGLAGFNEQFF. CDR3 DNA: TGTGCCAGCAGCTTAGCTGGACTAGCGGGTTTCAATGAGCAGTTCTTC.

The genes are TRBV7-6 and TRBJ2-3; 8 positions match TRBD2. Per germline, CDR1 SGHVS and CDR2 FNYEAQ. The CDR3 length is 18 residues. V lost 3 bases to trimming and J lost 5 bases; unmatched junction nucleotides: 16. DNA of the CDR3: TGTGCCAGCAGCTTCCGTCCAAGGGAGCGGGAGTTGGTAGATACGCAGTATTTT. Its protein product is CASSFRPRERELVDTQYF.

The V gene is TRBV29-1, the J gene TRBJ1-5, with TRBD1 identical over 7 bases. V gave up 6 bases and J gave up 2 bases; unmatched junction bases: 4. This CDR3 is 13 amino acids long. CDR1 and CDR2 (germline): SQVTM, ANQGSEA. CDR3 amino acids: CSVGTARNQPQHF. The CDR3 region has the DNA TGCAGCGTCGGGACAGCCCGCAATCAGCCCCAGCATTTT.

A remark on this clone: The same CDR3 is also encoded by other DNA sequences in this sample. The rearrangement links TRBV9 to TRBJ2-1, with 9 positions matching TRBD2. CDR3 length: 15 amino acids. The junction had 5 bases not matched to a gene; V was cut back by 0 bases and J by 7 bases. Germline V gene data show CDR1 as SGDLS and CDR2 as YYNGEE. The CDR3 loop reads CASSVVAGVGNEQFF. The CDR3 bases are TGTGCCAGCAGCGTAGTAGCGGGAGTCGGGAATGAGCAGTTCTTC.

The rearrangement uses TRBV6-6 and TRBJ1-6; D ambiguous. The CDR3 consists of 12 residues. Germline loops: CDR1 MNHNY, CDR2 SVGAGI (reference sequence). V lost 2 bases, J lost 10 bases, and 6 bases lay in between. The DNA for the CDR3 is TGTGCCAGCAGTTACGGGAGCTCACCCCTCCACTTT. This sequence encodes CASSYGSSPLHF.